Given below is one T cell receptor beta chain in context. The antigen is undetermined. Sorted-subset replicate PCRs used 150 to 200 ng of genomic DNA. This amount corresponded to about 30,000 T cell genomes. The repertoire was sequenced with immunoSEQ multiplex PCR; TCRdb's copy has only in-frame clones and lacks some. In the table there are more than 500,000 clones, around 95% of which are singletons. The CDR3 extends over 15 amino acids. The ends lost 6 bases at V and 6 bases at J; junction bases unmatched: 13. Looked up from germline, CDR1 is MDHEN and CDR2 is SYDVKM. The data were taken from a study of shared clonotypes between healthy human individuals. Study observations and caveats: Despite large depth, sorted-subset datasets appeared incompletely sequenced. Researchers sampled blood only, noting tissue repertoires likely differ. Non-shared clonotypes showed lower generation probabilities than clonotypes common to all four donors.

CD45RO negativity and positive selection for CCR7 defined naive CD8 cells, a population that excluded terminally differentiated effector memory CD45RA+ cells. The clonotype was recovered from a woman aged 25 to 39 in good health. The rearrangement uses TRBV28 and TRBJ2-7, with 8 positions matching TRBD1. Sequencing input: naive CD8+ T cells sorted from blood. As DNA, the CDR3 is TGTGCCAGCAGCCCGTCCGGACAGGGAGATCGCGAGCAGTACTTC. This encodes CASSPSGQGDREQYF.